This TCR beta chain comes out of a study of T cells in Graves' hyperthyroidism and ophthalmopathy. Findings and limits, study-wide: Stable hyperthyroidism was told apart from ophthalmopathy by a model built on 13 V-J features. For ophthalmopathy, model prediction preceded onset by a median about 6.2 months.

Deletions cut 7 bases from V and 8 bases from J, with 5 bases between. Per the germline V gene, CDR1 is SEHNR and CDR2 is FQNEAQ (reference sequence). The CDR3 loop spans 10 amino acids. Amplified TCR beta CDR3 regions derived from RNA transcripts. First-round RT-PCR targeting the TCR CDR3 was performed with the HTBI primer set. TCRdb itself ran the multiplex PCR reads through MiXCR, one entry per CDR3 protein. Of roughly 500,000 distinct CDR3 sequences in the sample, about half were seen once. As to this clonotype: Its antigen is undetermined.

The sequencing input was peripheral blood or thyroid tissue (not recorded which). The TCR originated in an adult woman with Graves' disease, either hyperthyroidism or ophthalmopathy (not recorded which). V and J are TRBV7-9 and TRBJ2-2; D remains ambiguous. The CDR3: CASKTGELFF. The CDR3 bases are TGTGCCAGCAAGACAGGGGAGCTGTTTTTT.